This T cell receptor (beta chain) emerged from a study of blood T cell repertoires in COVID-19. Assay used: immunoSEQ multiplex PCR; TCRdb lists only in-frame clones, some missing. In the table there are approximately 80,000 clones, roughly four fifths of which are singletons. V was clipped by 5 bases and J by 5 bases, with 14 bases between them. CDR1 is LGHNT, CDR2 FRNRAP, per germline. CDR3 length: 14 amino acids. This rearrangement joins TRBV12-5 to TRBJ2-3; no definite D call. Input material: peripheral blood. This TCR derives from a woman aged 70-85 years with acute or convalescent COVID-19. The CDR3 is CASGPWQARDTQYF. The CDR3, as DNA: TGTGCTAGTGGTCCCTGGCAGGCGAGAGATACGCAGTATTTT.